These 25 T cell receptor beta chains share one sample of origin, sequenced in a study of T cell responses to AZD1222 COVID-19 vaccine. Sequencing used immunoSEQ multiplex PCR; TCRdb keeps in-frame clones, though not all of them. Here the sample spans 200,000 to 250,000 clones, less than 95% being singletons. Here the sequenced sample was peripheral blood, taken 28 days after the second dose of the MenACWY control vaccine. These receptors all come from an adult who received the MenACWY meningococcal vaccine as a control.

The V and J genes are TRBV7-2 and TRBJ2-1, with 8 bases that match TRBD2. In germline, CDR1 is SGHTA, CDR2 FQGNSA. J was trimmed by 7 bases and V by 2 bases; bases with no gene match: 7. CDR3 length equals 15 residues. The CDR3 loop is CASSLWLAGPNEQFF. CDR3 DNA sequence: TGTGCCAGCAGCTTATGGCTAGCGGGCCCAAATGAGCAGTTCTTC.

The V and J genes are TRBV2 and TRBJ2-5; D remains ambiguous. Trimming left V 1 base short and J 6 bases short, with 0 bases between. This CDR3 comprises 10 residues. The germline V gene encodes CDR1 SNHLY and CDR2 FYNNEI. The CDR3 loop is CASSEETQYF. The CDR3 DNA reads TGTGCCAGCAGTGAAGAGACCCAGTACTTC.

V gene TRBV27 combines with J gene TRBJ1-2, with 7 bases identical to TRBD1. Trimming removed 3 bases from V and 6 bases from J; junction bases left unmatched: 13. Per the germline V gene, CDR1 is MNHEY and CDR2 is SMNVEV (reference sequence). The CDR3 covers 16 residues. This CDR3 is CASSFFGGTDLNGYTF. CDR3 sequence (DNA): TGTGCCAGCAGTTTTTTTGGGGGGACAGACTTAAATGGCTACACCTTC.

The chain couples TRBV25-1 to TRBJ1-2, with 9 bases lining up with TRBD1. CDR1 is MGHDK and CDR2 is SYGVNS in the germline V gene. CDR3 size: 14 residues. Unmatched junction bases numbered 6, after V lost 2 bases and J lost 8 bases. CDR3 sequence: CASSETGGSGGYTF. The CDR3 DNA is TGTGCCAGCAGTGAAACAGGGGGCTCCGGGGGCTACACCTTC.

The chain has TRBV6-1 and TRBJ1-2, with a possible D match to TRBD1 (5 bases). The ends were cut back, 3 bases at V and 4 bases at J, with 15 bases in the middle. CDR3 length equals 15 residues. Germline V gives CDR1 MNHNS, CDR2 SASEGT. The CDR3 DNA reads as TGTGCCAGCAGTGAGGGACCCCCGTTACTCTATGGCTACACCTTC. Translating gives CASSEGPPLLYGYTF.

J is TRBJ2-3 and V is TRBV7-2; 9 nucleotides match TRBD2. Germline CDR1 and CDR2: SGHTA and FQGNSA. The trim removed 5 bases at V and 6 bases at J, leaving 12 bases unmatched. This CDR3 is built from 16 residues. The CDR3 DNA reads as TGTGCCAGCAGCCCCTTAGGGAGCGGGAGGAGGGATACGCAGTATTTT. It encodes CASSPLGSGRRDTQYF.

The V call is TRBV11-3, the J call TRBJ1-5, with D tentatively TRBD1 (6 bases). Trimming took 7 bases from V and 4 from J, leaving 14 bases between them. This CDR3 contains 14 residues. The germline gives CDR1 SGHNT, CDR2 YENEEA. CDR3 sequence reads: CASTCGTPNQPQHF. CDR3 DNA sequence: TGTGCCAGCACCTGCGGGACACCAAATCAGCCCCAGCATTTT.

The CDR3 here is CASSKVCGAGYGYTF. The CDR3 DNA follows: TGTGCCAGCAGCAAAGTTTGCGGGGCGGGCTATGGCTACACCTTC. This chain joins TRBV21-1 and TRBJ1-2. TRBV21-1 is noted as a pseudogene. The CDR3 spans 15 residues.

This chain uses TRBV19 with TRBJ2-2; 8 nucleotides align to TRBD1. V lost 6 bases, J lost 1 base, and 4 bases stayed unmatched. Per the germline V gene, CDR1 is LNHDA and CDR2 is SQIVND (reference sequence). The CDR3 is made up of 15 amino acids. The DNA for the CDR3 is TGTGCCAGTAGAAGAGGACAGGGGAACACCGGGGAGCTGTTTTTT. Protein product: CASRRGQGNTGELFF.

The chain combines TRBV7-3 with TRBJ1-5, with a possible D match to TRBD1 (5 bases). This CDR3 has 15 amino acids. The V and J ends lost 5 bases and 0 bases respectively, with 11 bases between them. Germline CDR1 SGHTA, CDR2 FQGTGA. The CDR3 DNA is TGTGCCAGCAGCCCAGGGACCCTTAGCAATCAGCCCCAGCATTTT. Translation: CASSPGTLSNQPQHF.

This chain joins TRBV7-9 and TRBJ1-1, with TRBD1 as a possible D gene (6 bases). The V end was cut by 0 bases, the J end by 1 base, with 9 bases between. The CDR3 runs 15 residues. Germline CDR1 SEHNR, CDR2 FQNEAQ (reference sequence). The CDR3 bases are TGTGCCAGCAGCTTAGCCGGGACACCGAACACTGAAGCTTTCTTT. This sequence encodes CASSLAGTPNTEAFF.

V usage is TRBV6-1 and J usage is TRBJ1-2; D is uncertain. The V and J ends lost 3 bases and 2 bases respectively, with 7 bases between them. Germline V gene lookup returns CDR1 MNHNS and CDR2 SASEGT. The CDR3 consists of 13 residues. The CDR3 DNA reads TGTGCCAGCAGTGATCTGGGGAACTATGGCTACACCTTC. It encodes CASSDLGNYGYTF.

This clone was seen only once. The rearrangement links TRBV7-3 to TRBJ2-3, with 7 bases fitting TRBD2. The length of the CDR3 is 13 residues. Germline V CDR1 and CDR2: SGHTA, FQGTGA. V lost 5 bases to trimming and J lost 1 base; unmatched junction nucleotides: 0. CDR3 nucleotide sequence: TGTGCCAGCAGCGGACTAGGCACAGATACGCAGTATTTT. This codes for CASSGLGTDTQYF. The whole variable domain, filled in from reference TRBV7-3 and TRBJ2-3, reads GAGVSQTPSNKVTEKGKYVELRCDPISGHTALYWYRQSLGQGPEFLIYFQGTGAADDSGLPNDRFFAVRPEGSVSTLKIQRTERGDSAVYLCASSGLGTDTQYFGPGTRLTVL.

J is TRBJ2-7 and V is TRBV7-8; D call uncertain. CDR3 size: 13 residues. The germline V gene encodes CDR1 SGHVS and CDR2 FQNEAQ. V lost 5 bases and J 7 bases, leaving 15 bases between the germline ends. CDR3 DNA sequence: TGTGCCAGCAGCCCCCGTGTATTCGTGGAGCAGTACTTC. It translates to CASSPRVFVEQYF.

The V gene is TRBV7-9, the J gene TRBJ1-6; TRBD1 agrees at 11 bases. The ends lost 4 bases at V and 8 bases at J; junction bases unmatched: 7. This CDR3 contains 16 residues. Germline CDR1 reads SEHNR; CDR2 reads FQNEAQ (reference sequence). DNA of the CDR3: TGTGCCAGCAGCTCCAGGACAGGGGGCGCGGATTCACCCCTCCACTTT. This sequence encodes CASSSRTGGADSPLHF.

Here the CDR3 reads CASSSTGGAGYEQYF. CDR3 sequence (DNA): TGTGCCAGCAGTTCCACAGGGGGCGCAGGCTACGAGCAGTACTTC. V usage is TRBV27 and J usage is TRBJ2-7; 9 bases are shared with TRBD1. Germline CDR1 MNHEY, CDR2 SMNVEV (reference sequence). The trim removed 4 bases at V and 3 bases at J, leaving 7 bases unmatched. CDR3 length: 15 residues.

The genes are TRBV5-1 and TRBJ1-2; D call uncertain. The germline gives CDR1 SGHRS, CDR2 YFSETQ. V was clipped by 1 base and J by 7 bases, with 11 bases between them. The CDR3 runs to 13 residues. DNA for the CDR3: TGCGCCAGCAGCTTGCAGGTTACGGGTGGCTACACCTTC. It is translated as CASSLQVTGGYTF.

This chain connects TRBV6-5 to TRBJ2-1, with D unclear. CDR1 is MNHEY, CDR2 SVGAGI, per germline. The V gene lost 4 bases and the J gene lost 7 bases, with 8 bases spanning the gap. This CDR3 region has 12 residues. CDR3 residues: CASSFIGNEQFF. The CDR3 DNA is TGTGCCAGCAGTTTTATCGGAAATGAGCAGTTCTTC.

V usage is TRBV7-9 and J usage is TRBJ2-2, with 7 bases lining up with TRBD1. The V gene end was trimmed by 8 bases and the J gene end by 2 bases; junction bases not matched to a gene: 5. This CDR3 region has 14 residues. Germline V CDR1 and CDR2: SEHNR, FQNEAQ (reference sequence). Here the CDR3 DNA reads TGTGCCAGCGGATACAGGGGCAACACCGGGGAGCTGTTTTTT. The encoded protein is CASGYRGNTGELFF. Using reference TRBV7-9 and TRBJ2-2 for the parts outside the CDR3, the full variable domain is DTGVSQNPRHKITKRGQNVTFRCDPISEHNRLYWYRQTLGQGPEFLTYFQNEAQLEKSRLLSDRFSAERPKGSFSTLEIQRTEQGDSAMYLCASGYRGNTGELFFGEGSRLTVL.

The rearrangement joins TRBV19 to TRBJ1-5; a possible D gene is TRBD1 (5 bases). Germline V gene data show CDR1 as LNHDA and CDR2 as SQIVND (reference sequence). The CDR3 has 15 residues. Trimming left V 0 bases short and J 6 bases short, with 12 bases between. Here the CDR3 reads CASSIDGAERQPQHF. CDR3 bases: TGTGCCAGTAGTATAGATGGGGCAGAACGTCAGCCCCAGCATTTT.

This chain uses TRBV9 with TRBJ1-1; the D is unclear. Per germline, CDR1 SGDLS and CDR2 YYNGEE. Trimming removed 0 bases from V and 1 base from J, with 7 bases in between. This CDR3 has 14 residues. The CDR3: CASSVVGKNTEAFF. For the CDR3, the DNA is TGTGCCAGCAGCGTAGTGGGAAAGAACACTGAAGCTTTCTTT.

The V gene is TRBV5-1, the J gene TRBJ1-1; possible D gene TRBD1, 5 bases. With 0 bases removed from V and 6 bases from J, the gap between germline ends came to 12 bases. This CDR3 is built from 14 residues. From germline, CDR1 is SGHRS and CDR2 YFSETQ. In DNA, the CDR3 is TGCGCCAGCAGCTTGGGGCAGGGAGGCTCTGAAGCTTTCTTT. Its translation: CASSLGQGGSEAFF.

The gene calls are TRBV11-3 and TRBJ1-1, with D maybe TRBD1 (5 bases). The CDR3 length is 13 residues. The V gene's germline CDR1 is SGHNT and CDR2 YENEEA. Trimming stripped 4 bases from V and 2 bases from J, with 8 bases between. The CDR3 loop reads CASSYDSNTEAFF. CDR3 bases: TGTGCCAGCAGCTATGACAGTAACACTGAAGCTTTCTTT.

The sample holds one count of this clone. The chain uses TRBV19 and TRBJ1-6; 8 bases match TRBD1. The V gene's germline CDR1 is LNHDA and CDR2 SQIVND (reference sequence). J was trimmed by 7 bases and V by 1 base; bases with no gene match: 0. This CDR3 spans 14 amino acids. CDR3 in DNA: TGTGCCAGTAGTATAGGGACAGGGAATTCACCCCTCCACTTT. This sequence encodes CASSIGTGNSPLHF.

The chain employs TRBV11-2 and TRBJ2-2; D may be TRBD2 (5 bases). CDR1 is SGHAT and CDR2 is FQNNGV in the germline V gene. Trimming stripped 5 bases from V and 4 bases from J, with 20 bases between. The CDR3 has 17 residues. Here the CDR3 reads CASSASRAGLFTGELFF. The DNA of the CDR3 is TGTGCCAGCAGCGCCTCGAGGGCAGGCCTTTTCACCGGGGAGCTGTTTTTT.